Listed below are T cell receptor beta chains from one sample, sequenced in a study of cytomegalovirus exposure and HLA in healthy donors. Method: immunoSEQ multiplex PCR; TCRdb's copy keeps in-frame clones and lacks some. Here the sample spans about 210,000 clones, roughly 80% being singletons. The sequencing sample was made of PBMCs. The receptors come from a man aged 35 to 55 in good health and CMV-seropositive. Both conserved end residues are part of each CDR3. Size is omitted from some rows. Given values are once, few, many or a class for expanded clones.

abundance,v_gene,j_gene,CDR3aa
NA,TRBV6-5,TRBJ1-2,CASSRDRSGYGYTF
few,TRBV7-3,TRBJ2-7,CASSLQPGYEQYF
NA,TRBV6-5,TRBJ1-1,CASSLLGQGTTEAFF
NA,TRBV11-3,TRBJ2-3,CASSLGDRLTDTQYF
NA,TRBV10-2,TRBJ2-7,CASSVGRVYEQYF
NA,TRBV7-8,TRBJ2-4,CASSFYGTKNIQYF
NA,TRBV7-2,TRBJ2-4,CASSSPGVQYF
NA,TRBV5-6,TRBJ1-1,CASSRDIRNTEAFF
NA,TRBV7-8,TRBJ2-1,CASSLGGGSEQFF
NA,TRBV18,TRBJ1-1,CASSPLPTGGARTEAFF
NA,TRBV12-5,TRBJ2-7,CASGLGDRVTHEQYF
NA,TRBV9,TRBJ2-6,CASSVGEGPGANVLTF
NA,TRBV7-7,TRBJ2-5,CASSLGAGAETQYF
NA,TRBV9,TRBJ2-1,CASSVGTSGREQFF
many,TRBV6-5,TRBJ1-5,CASSLGQNSNQPQHF
NA,TRBV28,TRBJ2-1,CASSSAGNSYNEQFF
NA,TRBV7-8,TRBJ2-2,CAQQSGVNTGELFF
NA,TRBV5-1,TRBJ1-2,CASSPDRNYGYTF
once,TRBV9,TRBJ1-2,CASSPPGGYGYTF
NA,TRBV6-6,TRBJ2-5,CASSSRTGGLETQYF
NA,TRBV2,TRBJ1-5,CASSSFPQGGDQPQHF
NA,TRBV7-9,TRBJ2-1,CASSGGGDDEQFF
NA,TRBV4-1,TRBJ1-5,CASSQDKLQVEPQHF
few,TRBV14,TRBJ1-5,CASSQEQGGNQPQHF
many,TRBV5-4,TRBJ2-7,CASSLGRGGYYEQYF
NA,TRBV7-9,TRBJ1-1,CASSQRPGGLLYGNTEAFF
NA,TRBV11-3,TRBJ2-1,CASSSMARGDNEQFF
NA,TRBV29-1,TRBJ1-4,CSVEGGATNEKLFF
NA,TRBV7-9,TRBJ2-5,CASSFYRSQETQYF
NA,TRBV5-6,TRBJ1-1,CASSLWSVNTEAFF
NA,TRBV6-5,TRBJ2-5,CASSSGLAGETQYF
NA,TRBV5-5,TRBJ2-1,CASSFSVDSYNEQFF
NA,TRBV5-1,TRBJ2-1,CASSLEGGSAEQFF
once,TRBV9,TRBJ1-2,CASSAAVRYGYTF
NA,TRBV19,TRBJ1-4,CASSMAQGGAVEKLFF
NA,TRBV4-1,TRBJ1-1,CASRRPGQGANTEAFF
NA,TRBV7-3,TRBJ2-2,CASRASGVTGELFF
NA,TRBV6-5,TRBJ2-7,CASSPGVVLLEQYF
NA,TRBV27,TRBJ1-3,CASSSTANSGNTIYF
NA,TRBV5-1,TRBJ1-1,CASSFQGSNTEAFF